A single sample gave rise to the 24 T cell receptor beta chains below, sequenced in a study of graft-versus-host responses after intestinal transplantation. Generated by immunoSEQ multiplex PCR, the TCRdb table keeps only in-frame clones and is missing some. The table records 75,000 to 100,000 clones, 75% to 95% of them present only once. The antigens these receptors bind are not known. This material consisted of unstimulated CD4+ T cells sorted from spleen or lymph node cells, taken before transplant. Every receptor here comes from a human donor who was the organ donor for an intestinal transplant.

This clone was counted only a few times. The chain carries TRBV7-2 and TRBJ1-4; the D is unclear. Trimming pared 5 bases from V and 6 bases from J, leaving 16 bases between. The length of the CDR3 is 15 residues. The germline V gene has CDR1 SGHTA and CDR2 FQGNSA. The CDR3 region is CASSVSRDVYEKLFF. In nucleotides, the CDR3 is TGTGCCAGCAGCGTCTCACGGGATGTCTATGAAAAACTGTTTTTT.

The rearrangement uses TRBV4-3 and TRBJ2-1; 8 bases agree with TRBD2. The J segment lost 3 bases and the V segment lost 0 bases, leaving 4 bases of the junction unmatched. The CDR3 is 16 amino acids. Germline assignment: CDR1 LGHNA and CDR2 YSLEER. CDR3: CASSQDSGALYNEQFF. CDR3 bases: TGCGCCAGCAGCCAAGATAGCGGGGCCCTCTACAATGAGCAGTTCTTC.

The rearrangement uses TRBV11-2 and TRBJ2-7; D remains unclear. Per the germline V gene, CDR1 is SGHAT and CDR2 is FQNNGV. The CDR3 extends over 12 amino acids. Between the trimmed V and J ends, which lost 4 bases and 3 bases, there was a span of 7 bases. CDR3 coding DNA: TGTGCCAGCAGCTCCACAATCTACGAGCAGTACTTC. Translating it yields CASSSTIYEQYF. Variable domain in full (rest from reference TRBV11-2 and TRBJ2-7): EAGVAQSPRYKIIEKRQSVAFWCNPISGHATLYWYQQILGQGPKLLIQFQNNGVVDDSQLPKDRFSAERLKGVDSTLKIQPAKLEDSAVYLCASSSTIYEQYFGPGTRLTVT.

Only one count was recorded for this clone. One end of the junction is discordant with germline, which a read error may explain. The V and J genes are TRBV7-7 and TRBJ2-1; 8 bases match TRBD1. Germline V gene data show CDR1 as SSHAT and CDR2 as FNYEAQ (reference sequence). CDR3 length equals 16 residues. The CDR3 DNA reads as TGTGCTAGCAGCTTATCGACCGGGACAGGCTACAATGAGCAGTTCTTC. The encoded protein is CASSLSTGTGYNEQFF.

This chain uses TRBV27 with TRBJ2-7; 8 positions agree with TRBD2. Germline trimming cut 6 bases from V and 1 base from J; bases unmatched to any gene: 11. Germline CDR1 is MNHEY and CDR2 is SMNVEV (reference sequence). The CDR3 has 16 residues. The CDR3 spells CASRRTSGGTSYEQYF. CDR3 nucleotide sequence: TGTGCCAGCAGGAGAACGAGCGGGGGTACGTCCTACGAGCAGTACTTC.

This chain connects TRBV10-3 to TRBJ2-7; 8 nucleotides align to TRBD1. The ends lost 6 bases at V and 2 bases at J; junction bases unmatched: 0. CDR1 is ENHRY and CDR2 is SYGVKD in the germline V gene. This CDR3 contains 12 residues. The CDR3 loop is CAIRDRAYEQYF. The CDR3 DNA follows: TGTGCCATCAGGGACAGGGCCTACGAGCAGTACTTC.

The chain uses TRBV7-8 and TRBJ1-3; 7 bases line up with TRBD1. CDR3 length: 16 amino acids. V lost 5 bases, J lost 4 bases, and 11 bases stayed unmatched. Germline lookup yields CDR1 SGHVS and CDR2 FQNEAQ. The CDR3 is CASSQLDRVRGNTIYF. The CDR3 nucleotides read TGTGCCAGCAGCCAATTAGACAGGGTGAGGGGAAACACCATATATTTT.

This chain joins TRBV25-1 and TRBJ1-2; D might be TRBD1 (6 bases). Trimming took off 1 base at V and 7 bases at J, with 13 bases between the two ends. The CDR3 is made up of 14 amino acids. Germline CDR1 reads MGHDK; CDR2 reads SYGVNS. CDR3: CASSELGASAGYTF. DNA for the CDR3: TGTGCCAGCAGTGAATTGGGGGCCTCGGCTGGCTACACCTTC.

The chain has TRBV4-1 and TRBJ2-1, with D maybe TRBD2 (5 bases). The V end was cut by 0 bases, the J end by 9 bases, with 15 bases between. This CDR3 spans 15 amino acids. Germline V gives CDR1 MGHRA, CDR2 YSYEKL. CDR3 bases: TGCGCCAGCAGCCAAGATGGCGGTAGCCGGGGTGAGCAGTTCTTC. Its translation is CASSQDGGSRGEQFF.

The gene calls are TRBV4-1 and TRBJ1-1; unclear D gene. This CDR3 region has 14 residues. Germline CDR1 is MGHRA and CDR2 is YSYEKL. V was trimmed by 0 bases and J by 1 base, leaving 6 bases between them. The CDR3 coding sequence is TGCGCCAGCAGCCAAGATCGTAAGAACACTGAAGCTTTCTTT. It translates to CASSQDRKNTEAFF.

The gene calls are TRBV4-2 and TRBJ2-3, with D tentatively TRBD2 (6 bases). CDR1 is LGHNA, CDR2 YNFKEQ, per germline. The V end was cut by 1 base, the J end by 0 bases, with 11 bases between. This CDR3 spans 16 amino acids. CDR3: CASSQGLEISTDTQYF. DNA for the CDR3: TGTGCCAGCAGCCAAGGACTAGAAATAAGCACAGATACGCAGTATTTT.

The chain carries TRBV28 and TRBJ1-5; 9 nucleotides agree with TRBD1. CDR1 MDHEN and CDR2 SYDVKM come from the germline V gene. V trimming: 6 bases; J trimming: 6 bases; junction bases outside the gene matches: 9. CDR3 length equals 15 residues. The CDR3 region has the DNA TGTGCCAGCAGGGCCGGGACAGGGCGAACTCAGCCCCAGCATTTT. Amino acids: CASRAGTGRTQPQHF.

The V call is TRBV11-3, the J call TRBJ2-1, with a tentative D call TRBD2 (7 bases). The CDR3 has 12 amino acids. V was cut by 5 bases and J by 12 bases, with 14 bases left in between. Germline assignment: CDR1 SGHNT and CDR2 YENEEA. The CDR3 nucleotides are TGTGCCAGCAGCCTTCGGGGGGCACGGCAGTTCTTC. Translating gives CASSLRGARQFF.

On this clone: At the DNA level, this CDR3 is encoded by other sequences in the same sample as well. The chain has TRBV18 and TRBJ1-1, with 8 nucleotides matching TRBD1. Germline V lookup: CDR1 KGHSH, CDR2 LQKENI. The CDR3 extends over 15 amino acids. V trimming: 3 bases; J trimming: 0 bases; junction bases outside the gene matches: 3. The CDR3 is CASSPQGALNTEAFF. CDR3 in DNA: TGTGCCAGCTCACCTCAGGGGGCCCTGAACACTGAAGCTTTCTTT.

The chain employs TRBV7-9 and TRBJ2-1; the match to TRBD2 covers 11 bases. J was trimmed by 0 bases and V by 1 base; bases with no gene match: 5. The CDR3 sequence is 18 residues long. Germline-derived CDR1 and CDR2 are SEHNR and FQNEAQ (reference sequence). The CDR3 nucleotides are TGTGCCAGCAGCTTAGGGGGACTAGCGGTCAGCTCCTACAATGAGCAGTTCTTC. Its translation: CASSLGGLAVSSYNEQFF.

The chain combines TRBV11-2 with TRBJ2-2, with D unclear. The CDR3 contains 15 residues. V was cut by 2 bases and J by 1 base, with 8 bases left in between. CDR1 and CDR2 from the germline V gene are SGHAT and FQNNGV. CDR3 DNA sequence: TGTGCCAGCAGCTTACGGCGGAGGAACACCGGGGAGCTGTTTTTT. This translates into CASSLRRRNTGELFF.

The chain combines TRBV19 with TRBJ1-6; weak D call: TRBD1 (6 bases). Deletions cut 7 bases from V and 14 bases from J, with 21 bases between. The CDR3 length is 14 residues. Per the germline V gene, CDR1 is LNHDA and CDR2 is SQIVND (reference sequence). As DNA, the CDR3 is TGTGCCAGTAACGCAGGGGCTCCCGCCGGGGCCCTCCACTTT. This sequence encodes CASNAGAPAGALHF.

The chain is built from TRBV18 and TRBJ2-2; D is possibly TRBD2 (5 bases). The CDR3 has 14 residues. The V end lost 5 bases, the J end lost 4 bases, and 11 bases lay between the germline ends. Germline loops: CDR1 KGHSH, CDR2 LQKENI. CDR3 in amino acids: CASSSIGSTGELFF. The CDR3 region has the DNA TGTGCCAGCTCAAGCATTGGGAGCACCGGGGAGCTGTTTTTT. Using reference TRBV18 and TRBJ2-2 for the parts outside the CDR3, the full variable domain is NAGVMQNPRHLVRRRGQEARLRCSPMKGHSHVYWYRQLPEEGLKFMVYLQKENIIDESGMPKERFSAEFPKEGPSILRIQQVVRGDSAAYFCASSSIGSTGELFFGEGSRLTVL.

DNA for the CDR3: TGTGCCAGCAGCTTGGTCTTCAGTCAAGAGACCCAGTACTTC. It specifies CASSLVFSQETQYF. The chain recombines TRBV5-6 with TRBJ2-5; the D is unclear. The ends were cut back, 0 bases at V and 2 bases at J, with 8 bases in the middle. The CDR3 contains 14 residues. The V gene's germline CDR1 is SGHDT and CDR2 YYEEEE.

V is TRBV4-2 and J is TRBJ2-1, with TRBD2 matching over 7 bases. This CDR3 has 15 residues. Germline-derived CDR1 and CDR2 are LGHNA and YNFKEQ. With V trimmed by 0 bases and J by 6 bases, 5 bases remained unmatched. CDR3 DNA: TGTGCCAGCAGCCAAGATAGTCCGGGAGGCAATGAGCAGTTCTTC. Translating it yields CASSQDSPGGNEQFF.

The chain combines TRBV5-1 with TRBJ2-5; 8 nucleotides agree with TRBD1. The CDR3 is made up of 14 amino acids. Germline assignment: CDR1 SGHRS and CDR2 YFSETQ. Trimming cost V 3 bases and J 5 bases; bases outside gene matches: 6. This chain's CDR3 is CASSWTGYRETQYF. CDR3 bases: TGCGCCAGCAGCTGGACAGGGTATCGGGAGACCCAGTACTTC.

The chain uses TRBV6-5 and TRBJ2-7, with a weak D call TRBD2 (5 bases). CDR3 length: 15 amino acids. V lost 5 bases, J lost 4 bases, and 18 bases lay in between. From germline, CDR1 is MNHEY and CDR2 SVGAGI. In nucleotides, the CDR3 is TGTGCCAGCAGTCACGTCGGGCGGACTGTTTACGAGCAGTACTTC. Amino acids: CASSHVGRTVYEQYF.

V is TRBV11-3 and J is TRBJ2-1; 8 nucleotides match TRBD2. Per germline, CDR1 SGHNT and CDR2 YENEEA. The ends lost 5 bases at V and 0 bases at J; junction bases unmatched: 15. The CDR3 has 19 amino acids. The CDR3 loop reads CASSGRGAGARISYNEQFF. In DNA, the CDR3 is TGTGCCAGCAGCGGTAGGGGAGCGGGGGCCCGAATCTCCTACAATGAGCAGTTCTTC.

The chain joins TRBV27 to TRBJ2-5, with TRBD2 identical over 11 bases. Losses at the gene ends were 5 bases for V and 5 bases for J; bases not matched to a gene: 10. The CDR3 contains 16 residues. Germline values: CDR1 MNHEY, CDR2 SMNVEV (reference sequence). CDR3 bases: TGTGCCAGCAGTATTCTAGCGGGGGGTCGGGTCGAGACCCAGTACTTC. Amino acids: CASSILAGGRVETQYF.